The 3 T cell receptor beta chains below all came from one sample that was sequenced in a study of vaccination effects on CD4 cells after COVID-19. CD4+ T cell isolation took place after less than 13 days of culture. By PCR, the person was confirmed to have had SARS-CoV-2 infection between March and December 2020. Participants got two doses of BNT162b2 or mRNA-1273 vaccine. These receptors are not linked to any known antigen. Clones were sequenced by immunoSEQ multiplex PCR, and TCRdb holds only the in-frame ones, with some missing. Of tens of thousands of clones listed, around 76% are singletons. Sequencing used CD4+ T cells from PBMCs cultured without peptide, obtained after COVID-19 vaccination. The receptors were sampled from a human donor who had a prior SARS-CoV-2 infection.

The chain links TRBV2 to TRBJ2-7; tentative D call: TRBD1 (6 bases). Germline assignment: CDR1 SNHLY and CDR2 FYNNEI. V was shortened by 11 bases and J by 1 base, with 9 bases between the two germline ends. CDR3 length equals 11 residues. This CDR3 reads CAADSSYEQYF. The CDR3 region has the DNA TGTGCCGCGGACAGTTCCTACGAGCAGTACTTC.

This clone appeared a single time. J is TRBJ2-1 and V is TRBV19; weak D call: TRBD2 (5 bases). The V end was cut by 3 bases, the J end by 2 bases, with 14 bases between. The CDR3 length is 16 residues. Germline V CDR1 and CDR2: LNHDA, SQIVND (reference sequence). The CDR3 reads CASSIERRVTYNEQFF. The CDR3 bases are TGTGCCAGTAGTATTGAGCGGCGGGTGACCTACAATGAGCAGTTCTTC.

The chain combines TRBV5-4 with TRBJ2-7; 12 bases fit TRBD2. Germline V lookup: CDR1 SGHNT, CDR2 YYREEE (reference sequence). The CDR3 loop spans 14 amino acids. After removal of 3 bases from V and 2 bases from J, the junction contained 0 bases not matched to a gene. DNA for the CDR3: TGTGCCAGCAGCTCTAGCGGGGGGGCCTACGAGCAGTACTTC. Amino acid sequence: CASSSSGGAYEQYF.